The 11 T cell receptor beta chains below were found in one sample sequenced in a study of breast tumors, draining lymph nodes, adjacent tissues. TCRdb reprocessed the multiplex PCR reads via MiXCR and lists one record per CDR3 protein. The profile shows about 110,000 distinct CDR3 sequences, under 40% of them singletons. Samples came from axillary lymph nodes draining the breast cancer. Source material: axillary lymph node tissue. These receptors were collected from a female donor with breast cancer. Some clones in this sample may be carry-over from other donors' samples.

This clonotype was seen repeatedly, ten times or more. The V gene is TRBV20-1, the J gene TRBJ2-7, with 7 bases matching TRBD2. Trimming at V came to 0 bases and at J to 3 bases, leaving 11 bases not matched to a gene. This CDR3 is 16 amino acids long. Germline loops: CDR1 DFQATT, CDR2 SNEGSKA (reference sequence). This CDR3 reads CSARDPRSGTLYEQYF. Here the CDR3 DNA reads TGCAGTGCTAGAGATCCCAGGAGCGGGACGCTCTACGAGCAGTACTTC.

This rearrangement joins TRBV4-1 to TRBJ2-5; D perhaps matches TRBD2 (7 bases). The CDR3 is 14 amino acids. V was pared by 1 base and J by 9 bases, with 15 bases between. The germline V gene encodes CDR1 MGHRA and CDR2 YSYEKL. CDR3 nucleotide sequence: TGCGCCAGCAGCCAAGGGGAAGGGGGGGCGGCCCAGTACTTC. This gives the protein CASSQGEGGAAQYF.

On this clonotype: Without the conserved terminal phenylalanine or tryptophan, this CDR3 likely stems from a read error. This sequence joins TRBV9 and TRBJ1-6; TRBD1 is a possible D gene (6 bases). CDR1 and CDR2 (germline): SGDLS, YYNGEE. The CDR3 length is 17 residues. The ends were cut back, 4 bases at V and 8 bases at J, with 22 bases in the middle. DNA of the CDR3: TGTGCCAGCAGCCAAGACCCATTGGACAGTGAAGATTCACCCCTCCACTTG. It translates to CASSQDPLDSEDSPLHL.

This clonotype was seen only a few times. Being one base from a much bigger clone, this may be a read error. This CDR3 fails to terminate in the conserved phenylalanine or tryptophan, so it likely reflects a read error. The V call is TRBV9, the J call TRBJ2-1, with 8 bases that match TRBD1. V was pared by 3 bases and J by 9 bases, with 5 bases of the junction left unmatched. This CDR3 has 13 amino acids. Per germline, CDR1 SGDLS and CDR2 YYNGEE. CDR3 sequence: CASSADRGTEQFS. Here the CDR3 DNA reads TGTGCCAGCAGCGCCGACAGGGGCACTGAGCAGTTCTCC.

This clonotype was recorded at least ten times. The chain joins TRBV5-6 to TRBJ2-5; TRBD1 matches 9 bases. Germline loops: CDR1 SGHDT, CDR2 YYEEEE. The CDR3 runs 14 residues. J was trimmed by 4 bases and V by 7 bases; bases with no gene match: 8. CDR3 in amino acids: CASCRDRVPETQYF. In DNA form, the CDR3 reads TGTGCCAGCTGCCGGGACAGGGTGCCAGAGACCCAGTACTTC.

This clonotype occurred many times. V gene TRBV4-2 combines with J gene TRBJ2-5; a weak D match, TRBD1 (6 bases). V lost 0 bases, J lost 5 bases, and 13 bases lay in between. Germline V gene data show CDR1 as LGHNA and CDR2 as YNFKEQ. The CDR3 consists of 15 residues. The CDR3 spells CASSQDQGRGETQYF. The CDR3 DNA is TGTGCCAGCAGCCAAGACCAGGGGAGAGGGGAGACCCAGTACTTC.

This clonotype turned up a few times. This could be a read error, since a much larger clone is one nucleotide away. The gene calls are TRBV11-1 and TRBJ2-7, with no clear D. This CDR3 contains 13 residues. Germline V gene lookup returns CDR1 SGHAT and CDR2 FQDESV (reference sequence). Written as DNA, the CDR3 is TGTGCCAGCAGCTATGGAAACTCCTCCGAGCAGTACTTC. This gives the protein CASSYGNSSEQYF.

The chain carries TRBV5-1 and TRBJ1-6; D unclear. V was cut by 4 bases and J by 6 bases, with 8 bases left in between. The CDR3 spans 13 residues. Germline lookup yields CDR1 SGHRS and CDR2 YFSETQ. CDR3 amino acids: CASSIRPNSPLHF. In DNA form, the CDR3 reads TGCGCCAGCAGCATAAGGCCTAATTCACCCCTCCACTTT.

This clonotype was recorded a few times. This may come from a read error, since a much larger clone is one base off. The V gene is TRBV11-3, the J gene TRBJ2-7, with D possibly matching TRBD1 (7 bases). V was shortened by 5 bases and J by 6 bases, with 20 bases between the two germline ends. The CDR3 has 15 amino acids. Per the germline V gene, CDR1 is SGHNT and CDR2 is YENEEA. The CDR3, as DNA: TGTGCCAGCAGCCCCGGGGTAGCGGCAGGGGGCGAGCAGTACTTC. Residues: CASSPGVAAGGEQYF. The variable domain in full, with the rest retrieved from reference TRBV11-3 and TRBJ2-7, is EAGVVQSPRYKIIEKKQPVAFWCNPISGHNTLYWYLQNLGQGPELLIRYENEEAVDDSQLPKDRFSAERLKGVDSTLKIQPAELGDSAVYLCASSPGVAAGGEQYFGPGTRLTVT.

This clonotype was seen at least ten times. The genes are TRBV5-8 and TRBJ1-2; D possibly corresponds to TRBD1 (5 bases). The CDR3 extends over 15 amino acids. The V gene lost 1 base and the J gene lost 0 bases, with 10 bases spanning the gap. Germline CDR1 reads SGHTS; CDR2 reads YDEGEE. The CDR3 sequence is CASSLRDLTNYGYTF. DNA of the CDR3: TGTGCCAGCAGCTTGAGGGACCTTACTAACTATGGCTACACCTTC.

This clonotype was seen ten or more times. The chain uses TRBV5-1 and TRBJ2-5; 7 nucleotides line up with TRBD2. With 2 bases clipped from V and 5 bases from J, the junction kept 6 bases outside the gene matches. Germline V lookup: CDR1 SGHRS, CDR2 YFSETQ. The CDR3 length is 14 residues. CDR3 sequence: CASSFGGGMETQYF. In DNA form, the CDR3 reads TGCGCCAGCAGCTTCGGGGGAGGGATGGAGACCCAGTACTTC.